This record looks at one T cell receptor beta chain sequence and its context. Its antigen is not known. The sample comes from a study of blood T cells in healthy people across ages. Notes on the study in general: Among T cells, TCR beta diversity per million cells dropped roughly linearly as age rose. It was held that the diversity estimates obtained from one million T cells were underestimates. More naive CD4+ cells and higher diversity marked long-lived donors relative to aged donors.

With a J-beta primer mix and a sample-barcoded 5' primer, a second PCR ran 7 to 11 cycles. TCRdb analysed the 5' RACE reads with MiXCR anew, one entry per CDR3 protein. The sample holds approximately 670,000 distinct CDR3 sequences; roughly 43% are singletons and the top ten take about 32%. Donors gave roughly 9.1 milliliters of peripheral blood apiece. With 5 bases clipped from V and 9 bases from J, the junction kept 8 bases outside the gene matches. Germline loops: CDR1 SGHTA, CDR2 FQGNSA. The CDR3 covers 15 residues. The sample taken for sequencing was blood. This clonotype originated in an elderly man in good health. This chain joins TRBV7-2 and TRBJ1-6, with 9 bases identical to TRBD1. The CDR3 coding sequence is TGTGCCAGCAGCGAACCCGGGACAGGGCGTTCACCCCTCCACTTT. Translation: CASSEPGTGRSPLHF.